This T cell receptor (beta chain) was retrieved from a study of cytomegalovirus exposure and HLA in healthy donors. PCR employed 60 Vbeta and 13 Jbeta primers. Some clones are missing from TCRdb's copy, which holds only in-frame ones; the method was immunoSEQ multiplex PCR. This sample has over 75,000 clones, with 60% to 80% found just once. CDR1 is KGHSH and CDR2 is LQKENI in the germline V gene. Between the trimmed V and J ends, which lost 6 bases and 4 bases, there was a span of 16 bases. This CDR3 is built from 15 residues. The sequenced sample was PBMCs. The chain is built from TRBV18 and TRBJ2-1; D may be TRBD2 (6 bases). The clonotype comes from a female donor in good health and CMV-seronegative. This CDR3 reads CASSLQEGGYNEQFF. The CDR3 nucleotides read TGTGCCAGCTCGCTACAAGAGGGAGGTTACAATGAGCAGTTCTTC.